The 12 T cell receptor beta chains given below trace back to one sample, sequenced in a study of T cells in localized non-small cell lung cancer. The table came from immunoSEQ multiplex PCR; TCRdb's copy has only in-frame clones and leaves some out. The sample holds roughly 6,300 clones, approximately 15% seen once. Sequencing used normal lung tissue next to the tumor, obtained before any cancer treatment. These receptors were taken from a male donor aged 60 or older with stage II squamous cell lung carcinoma.

The chain employs TRBV28 and TRBJ2-6; D not resolved. There are 16 residues in the CDR3. Germline V gives CDR1 MDHEN, CDR2 SYDVKM. Between the trimmed V and J ends, which lost 5 bases and 1 base, there was a span of 12 bases. This chain's CDR3 is CASSAQAPSGANVLTF. CDR3 bases: TGTGCCAGCAGTGCCCAAGCCCCTTCTGGGGCCAACGTCCTGACTTTC.

V and J are TRBV23-1 and TRBJ1-2; no firm D call. TRBV23-1 is flagged as an ORF with uncertain function. The V and J ends lost 4 bases and 0 bases respectively, with 6 bases between them. This CDR3 is 13 amino acids long. The CDR3 bases are TGCGCCAGCAGTCGGGGTCCTAACTATGGCTACACCTTC. This codes for CASSRGPNYGYTF.

By frequency in the sample, this clone is medium-sized (0.01 to 0.1%). In DNA, the CDR3 is TGTGCCAGCAGTTACTATAACCGACTAGCGGGGAATTTGGAGCAGTTCTTC. Residues: CASSYYNRLAGNLEQFF. The chain is built from TRBV6-8 and TRBJ2-1; the match to TRBD2 covers 11 bases. This CDR3 comprises 17 residues. V gave up 1 base and J gave up 10 bases; unmatched junction bases: 12. Germline CDR1 and CDR2: MNHGY and SAAAGT.

The chain employs TRBV19 and TRBJ2-7, with 8 bases fitting TRBD2. There are 15 residues in the CDR3. The germline CDR1 and CDR2 sequences are LNHDA and SQIVND (reference sequence). Germline trimming cut 1 base from V and 7 bases from J; bases unmatched to any gene: 9. CDR3 amino acids: CASSIAGGGLGEQYF. CDR3 nucleotides: TGTGCCAGTAGTATAGCGGGCGGGGGGCTCGGGGAGCAGTACTTC.

The sample holds a few counts of this clone. The J gene is TRBJ1-3, the V gene TRBV11-3, with D tentatively TRBD1 (6 bases). The V end was cut by 3 bases, the J end by 4 bases, with 13 bases between. Germline V gives CDR1 SGHNT, CDR2 YENEEA. The CDR3 has 15 residues. The CDR3 sequence is CASSFLGGGGNTIYF. CDR3 sequence (DNA): TGTGCCAGCAGCTTCCTGGGGGGCGGCGGAAACACCATATATTTT.

This clone has a count of ten or more. The rearrangement joins TRBV23-1 to TRBJ1-2; D gene ambiguous. TRBV23-1 falls under the ORF class, with uncertain function. The CDR3 consists of 16 residues. Trimming cost V 6 bases and J 1 base, with 18 bases left between them. CDR3 DNA sequence: TGCGCCAGCAGCCAAGAGGCCCAGGTCCTTAACTATGGCTACACCTTC. Its translation is CASSQEAQVLNYGYTF.

The chain links TRBV29-1 to TRBJ1-5, with TRBD1 as a possible D gene (6 bases). V was shortened by 4 bases and J by 6 bases, with 13 bases between the two germline ends. CDR1 is SQVTM, CDR2 ANQGSEA, per germline. The CDR3 extends over 13 amino acids. CDR3 region: CSVVTGGGQPQHF. The CDR3 DNA sequence: TGCAGCGTTGTGACAGGTGGCGGTCAGCCCCAGCATTTT.

The CDR3 bases are TGTGCCAGCAGGGAACTCGGGGGGATGATGAACACTGAAGCTTTCTTT. Residues: CASRELGGMMNTEAFF. The chain uses TRBV28 and TRBJ1-1; possibly TRBD1 for D (5 bases). There are 16 residues in the CDR3. V dropped 6 bases and J dropped 0 bases, with 17 bases sitting between them. The V gene's germline CDR1 is MDHEN and CDR2 SYDVKM.

This clone is medium-sized (0.01 to 0.1%) in the sample. This CDR3 is CASRPGVSYNEQFF. CDR3 nucleotides: TGTGCCAGCAGACCGGGGGTATCCTACAATGAGCAGTTCTTC. The J gene is TRBJ2-1, the V gene TRBV6-8, with D perhaps TRBD2 (6 bases). V was pared by 6 bases and J by 1 base, with 10 bases between. CDR1 MNHGY and CDR2 SAAAGT come from the germline V gene. The CDR3 consists of 14 residues.

This clone was counted a few times. The chain employs TRBV9 and TRBJ2-3; 11 bases are a match to TRBD2. Trimming cost V 4 bases and J 5 bases; bases outside gene matches: 3. The CDR3 has 14 residues. Germline V CDR1 and CDR2: SGDLS, YYNGEE. CDR3 in amino acids: CASSITSGGDTQYF. The CDR3 nucleotides are TGTGCCAGCAGCATCACTAGCGGGGGAGATACGCAGTATTTT. Drawing the rest from reference TRBV9 and TRBJ2-3, the complete variable domain is DSGVTQTPKHLITATGQRVTLRCSPRSGDLSVYWYQQSLDQGLQFLIQYYNGEERAKGNILERFSAQQFPDLHSELNLSSLELGDSALYFCASSITSGGDTQYFGPGTRLTVL.

The chain carries TRBV25-1 and TRBJ1-2; the D is unclear. The V end lost 0 bases, the J end lost 4 bases, and 3 bases lay between the germline ends. The CDR3 spans 12 residues. The germline gives CDR1 MGHDK, CDR2 SYGVNS. The CDR3 nucleotides read TGTGCCAGCAGTGAATACAGCTATGGCTACACCTTC. Translated: CASSEYSYGYTF.

The chain combines TRBV1 with TRBJ2-5; the table's TRBD2 call for D was not verified on the DNA. TRBV1 is a documented pseudogene. This CDR3 has 16 amino acids. CDR3: CASSQSGTSGVETQYF. Written as DNA, the CDR3 is TGCGCCAGCAGCCAAAGCGGGACTAGCGGGGTAGAGACCCAGTACTTC.